Presented here are 26 T cell receptor beta chains from one specimen sequenced in a study of human T cells and chemical hapten exposure. The time point: healthy volunteer bleed at 6 weeks. The authors extracted total RNA from unfractionated whole blood. In TCRdb, the RACE reads were re-called with MiXCR into one record per CDR3 protein. This table has about 65,000 distinct CDR3 sequences, around 6.1% appearing once. The source material was whole blood. The receptors here all came from a female donor in good health. Some clones in this sample may be carry-over from other donors' samples.

With regard to this clonotype: This may be a read error: a much more frequent sequence differs by one nucleotide. The chain combines TRBV20-1 with TRBJ2-7, with TRBD1 matching over 7 bases. CDR1 is DFQATT and CDR2 is SNEGSKA in the germline V gene (reference sequence). CDR3 size: 12 residues. Trimming took 6 bases from V and 4 from J; bases not matched to a gene: 6. CDR3 DNA sequence: TGCAGTGCCGTGTCAGGGGGTTACGAGCAGTACTTC. It yields the protein CSAVSGGYEQYF.

This chain connects TRBV19 to TRBJ1-4; D gene unclear. Germline loops: CDR1 LNHDA, CDR2 SQIVND (reference sequence). Trimming left V 2 bases short and J 0 bases short, with 16 bases between. The CDR3 spans 18 residues. The CDR3 spells CASSITGNWDTTNEKLFF. CDR3 in DNA: TGTGCCAGTAGTATAACTGGGAACTGGGATACAACTAATGAAAAACTGTTTTTT.

The chain links TRBV4-2 to TRBJ2-1; D is perhaps TRBD2 (6 bases). This CDR3 has 15 amino acids. With 2 bases removed from V and 6 bases from J, the gap between germline ends came to 14 bases. Germline V gene lookup returns CDR1 LGHNA and CDR2 YNFKEQ. The CDR3 bases are TGTGCCAGCAGCCAAAGACTAGGAGAGGGCAATGAGCAGTTCTTC. It is translated as CASSQRLGEGNEQFF.

This clonotype was picked up a small number of times. This chain connects TRBV28 to TRBJ2-1, with 10 bases fitting TRBD2. V shed 4 bases, J shed 4 bases, and the junction held 7 bases outside the gene matches. Per germline, CDR1 MDHEN and CDR2 SYDVKM. The CDR3 extends over 16 amino acids. The CDR3 spells CASSSFLAGAYNEQFF. The CDR3 coding sequence is TGTGCCAGCAGTTCCTTTCTAGCGGGAGCTTACAATGAGCAGTTCTTC.

This clonotype was seen at least ten times. The chain combines TRBV4-1 with TRBJ2-3; the D is unclear. CDR3 length: 18 residues. The germline gives CDR1 MGHRA, CDR2 YSYEKL. V lost 2 bases, J lost 2 bases, and 20 bases lay in between. CDR3 DNA sequence: TGCGCCAGCAGCCAAACTTCCGTTGATGACTCCTACACAGATACGCAGTATTTT. As protein: CASSQTSVDDSYTDTQYF.

The chain uses TRBV7-8 and TRBJ2-1, with D unresolved. CDR1 and CDR2 (germline): SGHVS, FQNEAQ. Deletions cut 5 bases from V and 2 bases from J, with 10 bases between. This CDR3 contains 14 residues. The CDR3 loop reads CASSLTVTYNEQFF. DNA of the CDR3: TGTGCCAGCAGCCTAACAGTAACCTACAATGAGCAGTTCTTC.

This clonotype was found a few times. The chain joins TRBV28 to TRBJ2-7; D might be TRBD2 (5 bases). V lost 3 bases, J lost 2 bases, and 5 bases lay in between. Per the germline V gene, CDR1 is MDHEN and CDR2 is SYDVKM. CDR3 length: 12 residues. This chain's CDR3 is CASSFGTYEQYF. DNA of the CDR3: TGTGCCAGCAGTTTCGGGACCTACGAGCAGTACTTC.

The gene calls are TRBV29-1 and TRBJ2-7; D not certain. Germline CDR1 and CDR2: SQVTM and ANQGSEA. The CDR3 length is 12 residues. V lost 4 bases and J 0 bases, leaving 7 bases between the germline ends. This CDR3 reads CSVVGFSYEQYF. The CDR3 region has the DNA TGCAGCGTTGTAGGCTTCTCCTACGAGCAGTACTTC.

There are a few counts of this clonotype. The chain recombines TRBV7-8 with TRBJ1-5; TRBD1 matches at 8 bases. Germline assignment: CDR1 SGHVS and CDR2 FQNEAQ. The CDR3 spans 16 residues. J gave up 5 bases and V 4 bases, and 10 bases lay outside the gene matches. The DNA for the CDR3 is TGTGCCAGCAGCTCGTACGGACAGGGATTATATCAGCCCCAGCATTTT. Protein product: CASSSYGQGLYQPQHF.

J is TRBJ2-2 and V is TRBV20-1, with D perhaps matching TRBD2 (5 bases). Germline V lookup: CDR1 DFQATT, CDR2 SNEGSKA (reference sequence). The CDR3 is made up of 14 amino acids. The ends were cut back, 5 bases at V and 5 bases at J, with 15 bases in the middle. CDR3 DNA sequence: TGCAGTGCTGTCCGGGAAGGGATGACCGGGGAGCTGTTTTTT. Amino acids: CSAVREGMTGELFF.

This clonotype has only a few counts. Given a much more abundant clone one base away, this may be a read error. The chain is built from TRBV7-9 and TRBJ2-1, with TRBD1 matching over 8 bases. Germline-derived CDR1 and CDR2 are SEHNR and FQNEAQ (reference sequence). The CDR3 extends over 15 amino acids. J was trimmed by 8 bases and V by 6 bases; bases with no gene match: 12. CDR3 coding DNA: TGTGCCAGCAGGGCGTGGACAGGGAATCGCGATGAGCAGTTCTTC. Protein: CASRAWTGNRDEQFF.

This clonotype was seen at least ten times. This sequence joins TRBV20-1 and TRBJ2-1; no clear D. The CDR3 contains 12 residues. The germline gives CDR1 DFQATT, CDR2 SNEGSKA (reference sequence). V was pared by 6 bases and J by 12 bases, with 18 bases between. For the CDR3, the DNA is TGCAGTGCCGTACTATCCTCGGCAGTGCAGTTCTTC. Amino acids: CSAVLSSAVQFF.

This clonotype was found a few times. This chain uses TRBV29-1 with TRBJ1-1; weak D call: TRBD1 (5 bases). Trimming pared 7 bases from V and 11 bases from J, leaving 20 bases between. Per the germline V gene, CDR1 is SQVTM and CDR2 is ANQGSEA. The CDR3 covers 12 residues. The CDR3 sequence: CSAETSTDRAFF. CDR3 DNA sequence: TGCAGCGCCGAAACTTCGACAGATCGGGCTTTCTTT.

There are many counts of this clonotype. The chain recombines TRBV20-1 with TRBJ2-1; 9 bases are shared with TRBD2. Germline V gene data show CDR1 as DFQATT and CDR2 as SNEGSKA (reference sequence). CDR3 length equals 14 residues. Trimming at V came to 6 bases and at J to 4 bases, leaving 7 bases not matched to a gene. This CDR3 is CSATTSGLYNEQFF. Here the CDR3 DNA reads TGCAGTGCCACAACTAGCGGGCTATACAATGAGCAGTTCTTC.

The V and J genes are TRBV5-1 and TRBJ2-3; no firm D call. The length of the CDR3 is 14 residues. The V end lost 0 bases, the J end lost 2 bases, and 7 bases lay between the germline ends. In germline, CDR1 is SGHRS, CDR2 YFSETQ. The CDR3 protein is CASSLVESTDTQYF. The CDR3, as DNA: TGCGCCAGCAGCTTGGTGGAATCCACAGATACGCAGTATTTT.

The table lists this clonotype with many counts. The V call is TRBV20-1, the J call TRBJ2-7, with D possibly TRBD1 on 6 matching bases. The germline V gene encodes CDR1 DFQATT and CDR2 SNEGSKA (reference sequence). V was shortened by 5 bases and J by 6 bases, with 26 bases between the two germline ends. This CDR3 region has 16 residues. The CDR3, as DNA: TGCAGTGCTCGGCGCTTCCGAGGGGGAAAACTCGTCGAGCAGTACTTC. This sequence encodes CSARRFRGGKLVEQYF.

This clonotype appeared many times. The gene calls are TRBV20-1 and TRBJ1-1; D not resolved. The germline CDR1 and CDR2 sequences are DFQATT and SNEGSKA (reference sequence). Trimming cost V 5 bases and J 0 bases, with 10 bases left between them. This CDR3 is built from 13 residues. CDR3 region: CSALTPLNTEAFF. CDR3 nucleotides: TGCAGTGCTCTCACACCATTGAACACTGAAGCTTTCTTT.

This clonotype was seen a few times. This chain joins TRBV4-1 and TRBJ2-3; 13 bases fit TRBD2. This CDR3 has 18 amino acids. Germline V lookup: CDR1 MGHRA, CDR2 YSYEKL. J gave up 6 bases and V 1 base, and 10 bases lay outside the gene matches. As DNA, the CDR3 is TGCGCCAGCAGCCAAGGGCTAGTACTAGCGGGAGGGCAGGATACGCAGTATTTT. Translation: CASSQGLVLAGGQDTQYF.

This clonotype came up many times. V is TRBV3-1 and J is TRBJ1-3; the D is unclear. V lost 4 bases, J lost 0 bases, and 13 bases lay in between. The germline gives CDR1 LGHDT, CDR2 YNNKEL (reference sequence). The CDR3 length is 16 residues. The CDR3 sequence: CASSPLARSSGNTIYF. In DNA, the CDR3 is TGTGCCAGCAGCCCCCTGGCGCGAAGCTCTGGAAACACCATATATTTT.

This clonotype was seen many times. The chain joins TRBV12-3 or TRBV12-4 to TRBJ2-7; D tentatively fits TRBD1 or TRBD2 (5 bases each). The V end lost 5 bases, the J end lost 6 bases, and 17 bases lay between the germline ends. The CDR3 has 14 amino acids. The CDR3 region is CASSNLRGFGEQYF. The CDR3 coding sequence is TGTGCCAGCAGTAATCTGAGGGGCTTCGGCGAGCAGTACTTC.

This clonotype was counted many times. This chain uses TRBV29-1 with TRBJ1-1, with TRBD1 identical over 8 bases. Trimming at V came to 7 bases and at J to 9 bases, leaving 10 bases not matched to a gene. The germline V gene has CDR1 SQVTM and CDR2 ANQGSEA. The CDR3 is 12 amino acids. The CDR3 sequence is CSAPSQGAKAFF. The CDR3 nucleotides are TGCAGCGCCCCTTCTCAGGGGGCCAAAGCTTTCTTT.

This clonotype was recorded at least ten times. This rearrangement joins TRBV6-6 to TRBJ2-1, with D perhaps given as TRBD1 or TRBD2 (6 bases each). Germline CDR1 and CDR2: MNHNY and SVGAGI (reference sequence). This CDR3 region has 16 residues. The germline V and J ends were trimmed by 2 bases and 7 bases, with 18 bases remaining between them. DNA of the CDR3: TGTGCCAGCAGTTACCATAGCGGCAGAGGGGGGAATGAGCAGTTCTTC. This codes for CASSYHSGRGGNEQFF.

This clonotype has just a few counts. The chain joins TRBV28 to TRBJ2-1; 7 nucleotides align to TRBD1. V was clipped by 2 bases and J by 8 bases; unmatched bases: 3. Germline values: CDR1 MDHEN, CDR2 SYDVKM. CDR3 length: 13 amino acids. The CDR3: CASSLEQGYEQFF. CDR3 DNA: TGTGCCAGCAGTTTAGAACAGGGGTATGAGCAGTTCTTC.

This clonotype appeared many times. The chain carries TRBV7-9 and TRBJ2-2; D may be TRBD1 (5 bases). The V end was cut by 0 bases, the J end by 4 bases, with 9 bases between. CDR1 is SEHNR and CDR2 is FQNEAQ in the germline V gene (reference sequence). This CDR3 is built from 15 residues. Written as DNA, the CDR3 is TGTGCCAGCAGCTTAGCAGGGGAAATCACCGGGGAGCTGTTTTTT. As protein: CASSLAGEITGELFF.

The V and J genes are TRBV4-2 and TRBJ2-3; 7 nucleotides match TRBD2. CDR3 length: 16 residues. Trimming removed 0 bases from V and 9 bases from J; junction bases left unmatched: 12. Germline-derived CDR1 and CDR2 are LGHNA and YNFKEQ. The CDR3 spells CASSQERGGRAGTQYF. In DNA, the CDR3 is TGTGCCAGCAGCCAAGAGAGAGGAGGGAGGGCTGGGACGCAGTATTTT.

This clonotype has at least ten counts. The genes are TRBV12-5 and TRBJ1-5, with a tentative D call TRBD1 (6 bases). Germline V lookup: CDR1 LGHNT, CDR2 FRNRAP. V shed 0 bases and J shed 0 bases, with 15 bases lying between them. The CDR3 is made up of 18 amino acids. The CDR3 DNA follows: TGTGCTAGTGGTTTGGTACTAGGACAGACCTATAGCAATCAGCCCCAGCATTTT. This translates into CASGLVLGQTYSNQPQHF.